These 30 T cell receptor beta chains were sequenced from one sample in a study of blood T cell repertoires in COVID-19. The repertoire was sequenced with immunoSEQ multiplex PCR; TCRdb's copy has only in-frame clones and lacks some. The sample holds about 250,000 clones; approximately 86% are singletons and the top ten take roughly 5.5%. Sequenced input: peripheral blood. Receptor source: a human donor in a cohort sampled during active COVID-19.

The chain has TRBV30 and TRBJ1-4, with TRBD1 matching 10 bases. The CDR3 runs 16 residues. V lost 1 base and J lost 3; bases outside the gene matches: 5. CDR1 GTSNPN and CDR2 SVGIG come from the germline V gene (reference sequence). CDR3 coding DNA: TGTGCCTGGAGTGCGATAGACAGGGGGCCTAATGAAAAACTGTTTTTT. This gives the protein CAWSAIDRGPNEKLFF. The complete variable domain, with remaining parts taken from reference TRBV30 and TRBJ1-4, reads SQTIHQWPATLVQPVGSPLSLECTVEGTSNPNLYWYRQAAGRGLQLLFYSVGIGQISSEVPQNLSASRPQDRQFILSSKKLLLSDSGFYLCAWSAIDRGPNEKLFFGSGTQLSVL.

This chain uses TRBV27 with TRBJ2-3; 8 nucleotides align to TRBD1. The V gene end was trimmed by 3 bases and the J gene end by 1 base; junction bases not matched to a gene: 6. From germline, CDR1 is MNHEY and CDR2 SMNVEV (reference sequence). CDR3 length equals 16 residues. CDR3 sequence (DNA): TGTGCCAGCAGTTTCAGGACAGGGTCAGGCACAGATACGCAGTATTTT. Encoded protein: CASSFRTGSGTDTQYF.

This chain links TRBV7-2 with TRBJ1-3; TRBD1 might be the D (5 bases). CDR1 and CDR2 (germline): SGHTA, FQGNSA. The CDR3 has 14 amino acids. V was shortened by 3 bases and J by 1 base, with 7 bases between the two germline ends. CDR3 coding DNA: TGTGCCAGCAGCTTGGACATTTCTGGAAACACCATATATTTT. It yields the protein CASSLDISGNTIYF.

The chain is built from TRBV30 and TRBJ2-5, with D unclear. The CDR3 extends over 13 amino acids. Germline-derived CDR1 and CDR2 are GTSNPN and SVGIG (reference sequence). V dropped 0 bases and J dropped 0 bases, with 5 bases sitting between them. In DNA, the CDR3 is TGTGCCTGGAGTGTTTCCGACCAAGAGACCCAGTACTTC. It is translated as CAWSVSDQETQYF.

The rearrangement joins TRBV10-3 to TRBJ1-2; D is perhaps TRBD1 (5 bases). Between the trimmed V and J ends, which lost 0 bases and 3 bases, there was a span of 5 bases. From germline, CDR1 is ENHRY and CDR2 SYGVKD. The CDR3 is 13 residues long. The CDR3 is CAISESTDYGYTF. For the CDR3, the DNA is TGTGCCATCAGTGAGTCGACAGACTATGGCTACACCTTC.

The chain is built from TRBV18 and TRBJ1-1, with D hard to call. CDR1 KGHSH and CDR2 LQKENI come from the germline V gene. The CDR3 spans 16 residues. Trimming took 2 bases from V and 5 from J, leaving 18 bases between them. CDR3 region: CASSPEVLRGGTEAFF. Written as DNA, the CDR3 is TGTGCCAGCTCACCAGAGGTACTACGCGGTGGGACTGAAGCTTTCTTT.

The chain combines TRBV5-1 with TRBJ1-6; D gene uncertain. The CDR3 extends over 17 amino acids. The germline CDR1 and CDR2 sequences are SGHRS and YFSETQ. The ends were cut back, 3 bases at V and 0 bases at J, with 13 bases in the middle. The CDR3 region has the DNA TGCGCCAGCAGCTCCCGCCGAACTGACTCCTATAATTCACCCCTCCACTTT. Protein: CASSSRRTDSYNSPLHF.

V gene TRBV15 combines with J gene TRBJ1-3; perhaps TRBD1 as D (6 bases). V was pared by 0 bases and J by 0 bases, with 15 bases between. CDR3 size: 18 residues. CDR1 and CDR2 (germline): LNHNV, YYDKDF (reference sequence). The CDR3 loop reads CATSRDSTGSSSGNTIYF. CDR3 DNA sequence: TGTGCCACCAGCAGAGACTCAACAGGGTCCAGCTCTGGAAACACCATATATTTT.

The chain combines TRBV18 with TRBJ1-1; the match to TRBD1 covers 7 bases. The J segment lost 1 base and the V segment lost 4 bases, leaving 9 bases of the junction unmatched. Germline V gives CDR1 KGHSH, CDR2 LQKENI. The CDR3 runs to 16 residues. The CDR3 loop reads CASSLAQGSGNTEAFF. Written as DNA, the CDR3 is TGTGCCAGCTCACTTGCACAGGGGTCGGGGAACACTGAAGCTTTCTTT.

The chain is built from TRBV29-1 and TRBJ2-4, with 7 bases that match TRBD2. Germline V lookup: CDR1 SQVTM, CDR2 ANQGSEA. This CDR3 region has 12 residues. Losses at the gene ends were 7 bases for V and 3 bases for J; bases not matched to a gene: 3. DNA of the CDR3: TGCAGCGCTGGGAGGGACAAAAACATTCAGTACTTC. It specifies CSAGRDKNIQYF. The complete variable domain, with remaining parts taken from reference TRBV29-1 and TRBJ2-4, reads SAVISQKPSRDICQRGTSLTIQCQVDSQVTMMFWYRQQPGQSLTLIATANQGSEATYESGFVIDKFPISRPNLTFSTLTVSNMSPEDSSIYLCSAGRDKNIQYFGAGTRLSVL.

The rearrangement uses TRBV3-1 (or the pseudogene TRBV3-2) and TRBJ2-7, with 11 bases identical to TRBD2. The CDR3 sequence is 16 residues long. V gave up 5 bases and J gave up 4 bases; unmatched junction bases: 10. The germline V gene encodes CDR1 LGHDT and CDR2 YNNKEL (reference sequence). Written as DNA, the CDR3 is TGTGCCAGCAGCTCTGCCGTTACTAGCGGGAGATACGAGCAGTACTTC. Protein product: CASSSAVTSGRYEQYF.

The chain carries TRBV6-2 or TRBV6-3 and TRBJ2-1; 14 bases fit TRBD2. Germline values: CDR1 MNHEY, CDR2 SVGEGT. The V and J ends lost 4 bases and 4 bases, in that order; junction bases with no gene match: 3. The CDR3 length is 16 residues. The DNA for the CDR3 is TGTGCCAGCAGTTCGGGACTAGCGGGAGTGTACAATGAGCAGTTCTTC. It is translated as CASSSGLAGVYNEQFF.

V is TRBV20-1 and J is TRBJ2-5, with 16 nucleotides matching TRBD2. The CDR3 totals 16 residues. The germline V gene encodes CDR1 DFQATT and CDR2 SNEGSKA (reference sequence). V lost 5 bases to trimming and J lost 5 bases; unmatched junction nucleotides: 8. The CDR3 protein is CSAGGTSGGARETQYF. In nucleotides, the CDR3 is TGCAGTGCTGGTGGGACTAGCGGGGGGGCAAGGGAGACCCAGTACTTC.

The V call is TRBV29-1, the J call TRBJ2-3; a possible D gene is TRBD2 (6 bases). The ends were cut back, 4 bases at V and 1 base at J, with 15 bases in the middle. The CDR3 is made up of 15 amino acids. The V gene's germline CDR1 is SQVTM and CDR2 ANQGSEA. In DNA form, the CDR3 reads TGCAGCGTTGGTTCCCTAGCGTTCGGCACAGATACGCAGTATTTT. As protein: CSVGSLAFGTDTQYF.

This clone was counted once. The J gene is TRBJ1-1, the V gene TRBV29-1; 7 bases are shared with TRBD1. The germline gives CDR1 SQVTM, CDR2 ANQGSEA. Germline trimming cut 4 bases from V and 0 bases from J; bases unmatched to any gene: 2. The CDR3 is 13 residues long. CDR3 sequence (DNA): TGCAGCGTTGTAGGGACAGTGAACACTGAAGCTTTCTTT. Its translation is CSVVGTVNTEAFF.

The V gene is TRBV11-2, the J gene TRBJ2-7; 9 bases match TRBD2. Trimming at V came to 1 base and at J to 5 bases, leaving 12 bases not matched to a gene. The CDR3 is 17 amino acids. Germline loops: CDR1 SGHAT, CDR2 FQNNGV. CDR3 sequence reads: CASSLVPWAGGTDEQYF. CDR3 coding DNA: TGTGCCAGCAGCTTAGTCCCTTGGGCGGGGGGGACTGACGAGCAGTACTTC.

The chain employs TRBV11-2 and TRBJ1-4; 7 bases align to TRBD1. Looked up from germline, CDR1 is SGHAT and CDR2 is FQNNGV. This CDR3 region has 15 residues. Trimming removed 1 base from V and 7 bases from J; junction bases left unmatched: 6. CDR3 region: CASSLVRGPGEKLFF. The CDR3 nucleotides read TGTGCCAGCAGCTTAGTTAGGGGGCCTGGTGAAAAACTGTTTTTT.

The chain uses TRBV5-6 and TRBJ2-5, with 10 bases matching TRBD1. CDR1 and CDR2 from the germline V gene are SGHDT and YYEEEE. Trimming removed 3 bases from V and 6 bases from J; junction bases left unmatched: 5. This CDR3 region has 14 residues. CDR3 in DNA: TGTGCCAGCAGCTCCCCGGGACAGGGGAAGACCCAGTACTTC. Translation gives CASSSPGQGKTQYF.

The CDR3 protein is CASSYTTGRGNSPLHF. CDR3 DNA sequence: TGTGCCAGCAGTTACACGACAGGGAGAGGGAATTCACCCCTCCACTTT. The genes are TRBV6-5 and TRBJ1-6, with 7 bases aligning to TRBD1. Germline V gives CDR1 MNHEY, CDR2 SVGAGI. The CDR3 runs 16 residues. J was trimmed by 7 bases and V by 2 bases; bases with no gene match: 8.

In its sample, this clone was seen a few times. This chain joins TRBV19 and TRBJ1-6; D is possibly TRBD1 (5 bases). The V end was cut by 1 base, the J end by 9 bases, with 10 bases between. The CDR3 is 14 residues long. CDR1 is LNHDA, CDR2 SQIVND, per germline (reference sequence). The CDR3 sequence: CASSIGGEISPLHF. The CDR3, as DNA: TGTGCCAGTAGTATAGGGGGGGAGATTTCACCCCTCCACTTT.

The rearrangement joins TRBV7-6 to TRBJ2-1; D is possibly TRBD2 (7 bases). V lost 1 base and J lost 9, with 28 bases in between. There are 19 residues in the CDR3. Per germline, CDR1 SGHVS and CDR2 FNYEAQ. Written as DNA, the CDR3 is TGTGCCAGCAGCTTAGGAGGGGGGGCTGTACTATCTCCGTCGGTTGAGCAGTTCTTC. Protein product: CASSLGGGAVLSPSVEQFF.

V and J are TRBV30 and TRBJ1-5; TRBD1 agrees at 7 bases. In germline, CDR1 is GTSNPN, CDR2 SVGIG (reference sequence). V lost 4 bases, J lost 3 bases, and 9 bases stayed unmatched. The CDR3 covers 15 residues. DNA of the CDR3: TGTGCCTGGACGCCTCCGGACAGGCTCAATCAGCCCCAGCATTTT. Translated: CAWTPPDRLNQPQHF.

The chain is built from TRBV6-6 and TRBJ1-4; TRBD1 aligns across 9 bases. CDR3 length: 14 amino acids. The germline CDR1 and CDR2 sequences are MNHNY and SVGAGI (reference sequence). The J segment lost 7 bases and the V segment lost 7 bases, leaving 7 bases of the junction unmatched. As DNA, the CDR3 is TGTGCCAGCAATCGAGGACAGGGGAGTGAAAAACTGTTTTTT. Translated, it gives CASNRGQGSEKLFF.

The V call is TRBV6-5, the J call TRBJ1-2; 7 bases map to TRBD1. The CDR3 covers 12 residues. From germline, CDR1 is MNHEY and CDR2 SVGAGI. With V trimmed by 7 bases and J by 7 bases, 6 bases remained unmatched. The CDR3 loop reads CASTRGQSGYTF. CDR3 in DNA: TGTGCCAGCACAAGGGGGCAGAGTGGCTACACCTTC.

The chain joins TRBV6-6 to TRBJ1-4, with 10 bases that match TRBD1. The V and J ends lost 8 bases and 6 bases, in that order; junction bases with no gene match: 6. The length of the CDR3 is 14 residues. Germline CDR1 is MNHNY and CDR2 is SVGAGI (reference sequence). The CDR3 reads CASGPGQGYEKLFF. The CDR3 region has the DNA TGTGCCAGCGGCCCGGGACAGGGGTATGAAAAACTGTTTTTT.

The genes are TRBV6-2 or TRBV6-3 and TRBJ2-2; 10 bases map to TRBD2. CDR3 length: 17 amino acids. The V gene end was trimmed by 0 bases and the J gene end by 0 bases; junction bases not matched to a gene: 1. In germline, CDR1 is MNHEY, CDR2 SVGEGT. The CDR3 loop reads CASSYSGLAANTGELFF. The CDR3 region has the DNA TGTGCCAGCAGTTACTCAGGACTAGCGGCGAACACCGGGGAGCTGTTTTTT.

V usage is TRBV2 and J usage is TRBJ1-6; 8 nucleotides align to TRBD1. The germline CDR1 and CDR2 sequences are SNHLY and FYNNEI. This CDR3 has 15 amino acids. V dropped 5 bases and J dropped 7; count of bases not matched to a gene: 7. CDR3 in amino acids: CASSRPTGVNSPLHF. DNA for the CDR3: TGTGCCAGCAGTCGCCCGACAGGGGTAAATTCACCCCTCCACTTT.

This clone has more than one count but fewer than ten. Here the CDR3 reads CASSQRLGVAGVEGKGTQYF. Written as DNA, the CDR3 is TGTGCCAGCAGTCAGCGCCTCGGGGTAGCGGGAGTAGAGGGGAAGGGGACCCAGTACTTC. This chain joins TRBV27 and TRBJ2-5, with TRBD2 matching over 9 bases. V was clipped by 5 bases and J by 7 bases; unmatched bases: 26. Germline values: CDR1 MNHEY, CDR2 SMNVEV (reference sequence). This CDR3 comprises 20 residues.

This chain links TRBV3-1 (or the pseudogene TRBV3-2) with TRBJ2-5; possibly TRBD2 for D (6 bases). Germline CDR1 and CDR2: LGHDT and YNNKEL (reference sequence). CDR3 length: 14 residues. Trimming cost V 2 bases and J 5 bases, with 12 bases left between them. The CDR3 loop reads CASSQWGRSETQYF. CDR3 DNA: TGTGCCAGCAGCCAATGGGGGAGGAGCGAGACCCAGTACTTC.

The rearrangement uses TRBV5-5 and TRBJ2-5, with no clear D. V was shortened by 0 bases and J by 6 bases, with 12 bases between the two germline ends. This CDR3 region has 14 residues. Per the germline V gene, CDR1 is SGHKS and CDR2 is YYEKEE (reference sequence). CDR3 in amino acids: CASSLGAAMKTQYF. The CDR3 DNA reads TGTGCCAGCAGCTTGGGGGCCGCTATGAAGACCCAGTACTTC.